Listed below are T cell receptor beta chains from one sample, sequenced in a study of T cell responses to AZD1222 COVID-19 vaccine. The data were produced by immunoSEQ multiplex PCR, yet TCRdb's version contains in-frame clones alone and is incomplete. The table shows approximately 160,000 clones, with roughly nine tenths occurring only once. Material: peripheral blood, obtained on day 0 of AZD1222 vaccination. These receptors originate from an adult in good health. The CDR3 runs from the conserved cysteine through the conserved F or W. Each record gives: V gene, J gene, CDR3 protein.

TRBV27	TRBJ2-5	CASSSPGGGARETQYF
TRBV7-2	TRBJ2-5	CASRPSGSSQYF
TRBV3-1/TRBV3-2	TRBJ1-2	CASSLTGGYGYTF
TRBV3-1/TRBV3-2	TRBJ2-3	CASSQGRGGGTDTQYF
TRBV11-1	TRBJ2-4	CASSLGKTGANIQYF
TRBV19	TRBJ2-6	CASSWDSFDSGANVLTF
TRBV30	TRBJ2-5	CAWSVLKRGGTGGQETQYF
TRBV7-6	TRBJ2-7	CASSPPLAGGSYEQYF
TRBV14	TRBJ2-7	CASSQVPGEDEQYF
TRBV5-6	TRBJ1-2	CASSQGAPTGVQGYTF
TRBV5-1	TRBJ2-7	CASSGAEGSYEQYF
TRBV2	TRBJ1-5	CASSEVRRTSNQPQHF
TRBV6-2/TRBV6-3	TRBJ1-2	CASSSSGPNYGYTF
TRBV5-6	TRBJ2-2	CASSFGAPRELFF
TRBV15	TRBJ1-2	CATSRVLGGAGYTF
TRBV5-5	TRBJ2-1	CASSLSMSSYNEQFF
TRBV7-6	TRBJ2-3	CASSLGVAGTDTQYF
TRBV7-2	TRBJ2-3	CASSLTAGGVTDTQYF
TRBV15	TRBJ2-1	CATSGDFSGPYNEQFF
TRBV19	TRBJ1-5	CASTREGRGGGGSNQPQHF
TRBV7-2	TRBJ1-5	CASSFTRDRDQPQHF
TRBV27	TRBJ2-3	CASSPDQGGTDTQYF
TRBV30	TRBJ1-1	CASAPRTEAFF
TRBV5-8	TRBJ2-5	CASSLGQGQETQYF
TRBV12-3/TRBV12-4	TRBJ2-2	CASRTQGFGELFF
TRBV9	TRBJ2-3	CASSVGSRGGTSTDTQYF
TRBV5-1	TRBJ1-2	CASTISDRGNYGYTF
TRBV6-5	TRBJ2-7	CASSSIAGGRFEQYF
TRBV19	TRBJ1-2	CASSGTGGFNYGYTF
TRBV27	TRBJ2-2	CASSLISGIGTGELFF
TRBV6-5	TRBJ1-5	CASSSVAGGNQPQHF
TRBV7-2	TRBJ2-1	CASSQLANSYNEQFF